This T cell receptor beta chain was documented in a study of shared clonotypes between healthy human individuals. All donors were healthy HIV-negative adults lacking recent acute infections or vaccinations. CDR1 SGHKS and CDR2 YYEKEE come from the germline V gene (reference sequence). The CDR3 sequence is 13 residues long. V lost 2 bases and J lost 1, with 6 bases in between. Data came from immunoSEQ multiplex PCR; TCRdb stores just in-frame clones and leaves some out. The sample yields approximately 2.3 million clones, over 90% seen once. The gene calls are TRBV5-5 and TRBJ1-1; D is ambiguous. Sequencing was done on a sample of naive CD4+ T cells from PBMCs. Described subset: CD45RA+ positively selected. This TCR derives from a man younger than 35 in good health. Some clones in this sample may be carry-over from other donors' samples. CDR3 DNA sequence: TGTGCCAGCAGCTTCGCAGCGAACACTGAAGCTTTCTTT. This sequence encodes CASSFAANTEAFF. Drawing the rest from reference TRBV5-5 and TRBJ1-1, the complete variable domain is DAGVTQSPTHLIKTRGQQVTLRCSPISGHKSVSWYQQVLGQGPQFIFQYYEKEERGRGNFPDRFSARQFPNYSSELNVNALLLGDSALYLCASSFAANTEAFFGQGTRLTVV.